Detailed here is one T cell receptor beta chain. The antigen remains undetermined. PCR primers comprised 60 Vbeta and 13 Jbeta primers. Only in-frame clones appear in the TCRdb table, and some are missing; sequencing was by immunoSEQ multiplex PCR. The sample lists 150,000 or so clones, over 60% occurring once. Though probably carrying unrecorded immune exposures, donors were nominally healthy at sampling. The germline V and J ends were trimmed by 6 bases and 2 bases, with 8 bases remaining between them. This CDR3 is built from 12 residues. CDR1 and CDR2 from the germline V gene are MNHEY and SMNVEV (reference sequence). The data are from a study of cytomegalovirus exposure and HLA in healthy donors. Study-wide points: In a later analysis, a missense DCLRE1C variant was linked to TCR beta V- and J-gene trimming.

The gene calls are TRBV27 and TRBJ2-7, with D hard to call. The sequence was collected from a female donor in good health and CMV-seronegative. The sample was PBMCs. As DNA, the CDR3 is TGTGCCAGCAGCCCCGGTCCCTACGAGCAGTACTTC. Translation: CASSPGPYEQYF.